The 14 T cell receptor beta chains below come from one sample, sequenced in a study of cytomegalovirus exposure and HLA in healthy donors. Primers: 60 Vbeta forward and 13 Jbeta reverse. Some clones are missing from TCRdb's copy, which holds only in-frame ones; the method was immunoSEQ multiplex PCR. Among 55,000 to 80,000 clones listed, about three quarters were seen once. Material: PBMCs. These receptors were collected from a man aged 45-60 years in good health and CMV-seropositive.

The J gene is TRBJ2-5, the V gene TRBV30; a possible D gene is TRBD1 (5 bases). Trimming stripped 1 base from V and 5 bases from J, with 5 bases between. The CDR3 is 11 residues long. Germline assignment: CDR1 GTSNPN and CDR2 SVGIG (reference sequence). CDR3 coding DNA: TGTGCCTGGAGTGACAGGGAGACCCAGTACTTC. This translates into CAWSDRETQYF.

This chain uses TRBV7-2 with TRBJ2-2, with 10 bases identical to TRBD1. The length of the CDR3 is 16 residues. Trimming removed 5 bases from V and 2 bases from J; junction bases left unmatched: 5. Germline lookup yields CDR1 SGHTA and CDR2 FQGNSA. The DNA for the CDR3 is TGTGCCAGCAGCAGACAGGGGGCGCAAAACACCGGGGAGCTGTTTTTT. Translation: CASSRQGAQNTGELFF.

This clone has a single count. V is TRBV5-1 and J is TRBJ2-7, with D possibly being TRBD1 (6 bases). Germline CDR1 reads SGHRS; CDR2 reads YFSETQ. The CDR3 consists of 14 residues. V was shortened by 3 bases and J by 2 bases, with 12 bases between the two germline ends. The CDR3 region is CASSWWTETYEQYF. Here the CDR3 DNA reads TGCGCCAGCAGCTGGTGGACAGAAACCTACGAGCAGTACTTC.

This chain's CDR3 is CASSVGSAGNSPLHF. The CDR3 DNA sequence: TGTGCCAGCAGCGTAGGCAGCGCCGGTAATTCACCCCTCCACTTT. The V call is TRBV9, the J call TRBJ1-6; D is uncertain. The CDR3 is 15 residues long. V shed 0 bases and J shed 6 bases, with 10 bases lying between them. Germline lookup yields CDR1 SGDLS and CDR2 YYNGEE.

This chain uses TRBV4-3 with TRBJ1-2; TRBD1 matches 12 bases. The CDR3 runs to 17 residues. Unmatched junction bases numbered 3, after V lost 0 bases and J lost 1 base. Per the germline V gene, CDR1 is LGHNA and CDR2 is YSLEER. The DNA of the CDR3 is TGCGCCAGCAGCCAAGAGGGACAGGGGGCTTATAACTATGGCTACACCTTC. This translates into CASSQEGQGAYNYGYTF.

J is TRBJ2-7 and V is TRBV29-1; weak D call: TRBD2 (5 bases). V lost 0 bases to trimming and J lost 1 base, with 10 bases between them. Germline CDR1 and CDR2: SQVTM and ANQGSEA. The CDR3 length is 14 residues. As DNA, the CDR3 is TGCAGCGTTGAAGATAAACGAGGGTCCTACGAGCAGTACTTC. Translation: CSVEDKRGSYEQYF.

V is TRBV7-2 and J is TRBJ2-7; 9 nucleotides agree with TRBD2. CDR1 is SGHTA and CDR2 is FQGNSA in the germline V gene. V was clipped by 5 bases and J by 2 bases; unmatched bases: 7. The CDR3 loop spans 15 amino acids. CDR3 coding DNA: TGTGCCAGCAGCGGAGGACTAGCGAGAACCTACGAGCAGTACTTC. Translated: CASSGGLARTYEQYF. The whole variable domain, filled in from reference TRBV7-2 and TRBJ2-7, reads GAGVSQSPSNKVTEKGKDVELRCDPISGHTALYWYRQSLGQGLEFLIYFQGNSAPDKSGLPSDRFSAERTGGSVSTLTIQRTQQEDSAVYLCASSGGLARTYEQYFGPGTRLTVT.

This clone showed up just a few times. The chain combines TRBV9 with TRBJ2-1; 12 bases align to TRBD2. The CDR3 has 16 amino acids. V lost 4 bases, J lost 7 bases, and 9 bases stayed unmatched. CDR1 and CDR2 (germline): SGDLS, YYNGEE. The CDR3 DNA reads TGTGCCAGCAGCTCAAGGACTAGCGGGGTCCGAAATGAGCAGTTCTTC. This gives the protein CASSSRTSGVRNEQFF. Complete variable domain (other parts from reference TRBV9 and TRBJ2-1): DSGVTQTPKHLITATGQRVTLRCSPRSGDLSVYWYQQSLDQGLQFLIQYYNGEERAKGNILERFSAQQFPDLHSELNLSSLELGDSALYFCASSSRTSGVRNEQFFGPGTRLTVL.

This rearrangement joins TRBV5-1 to TRBJ1-1, with D tentatively TRBD1 (6 bases). The CDR3 has 14 residues. Germline CDR1 SGHRS, CDR2 YFSETQ. The V and J ends lost 4 bases and 1 base respectively, with 11 bases between them. The CDR3 here is CASSTETGNTEAFF. The CDR3, as DNA: TGCGCCAGCAGCACGGAGACAGGGAACACTGAAGCTTTCTTT.

This clone came up a few times. This chain links TRBV19 with TRBJ2-7; 12 bases map to TRBD1. This CDR3 is 15 amino acids long. Germline V CDR1 and CDR2: LNHDA, SQIVND (reference sequence). J was trimmed by 4 bases and V by 9 bases; bases with no gene match: 10. CDR3 residues: CASKMGDRGRYEQYF. In nucleotides, the CDR3 is TGTGCCAGCAAGATGGGGGACAGGGGGCGTTACGAGCAGTACTTC.

This clone was detected only a few times. The chain has TRBV13 and TRBJ2-7; 10 positions agree with TRBD2. The CDR3 is made up of 16 amino acids. V was clipped by 0 bases and J by 6 bases; unmatched bases: 8. Germline CDR1 and CDR2: PRHDT and FYEKMQ (reference sequence). CDR3 coding DNA: TGTGCCAGCAGCTTAGGCCGGGGACTAGCGTATCTCGAGCAGTACTTC. Its protein is CASSLGRGLAYLEQYF.

The CDR3 is CASSLGGENQPQHF. DNA of the CDR3: TGTGCCAGCAGCTTAGGAGGTGAAAATCAGCCCCAGCATTTT. This chain connects TRBV7-9 to TRBJ1-5; D gene unclear. This CDR3 comprises 14 residues. CDR1 is SEHNR, CDR2 FQNEAQ, per germline (reference sequence). V lost 1 base and J lost 4, with 8 bases in between.

V is TRBV11-2 and J is TRBJ2-2; D call uncertain. The V gene lost 3 bases and the J gene lost 8 bases, with 13 bases spanning the gap. The CDR3 contains 14 residues. Germline lookup yields CDR1 SGHAT and CDR2 FQNNGV. CDR3: CASSFTHKNGELFF. The CDR3 nucleotides read TGTGCCAGCAGCTTTACCCACAAAAATGGGGAGCTGTTTTTT.

The genes are TRBV5-1 and TRBJ2-7, with 9 bases matching TRBD2. From germline, CDR1 is SGHRS and CDR2 YFSETQ. The CDR3 has 15 residues. Trimming cost V 1 base and J 0 bases; bases outside gene matches: 2. This CDR3 is CASSLSREGSYEQYF. CDR3 coding DNA: TGCGCCAGCAGCTTGTCGCGGGAGGGCTCCTACGAGCAGTACTTC.